The following is a T cell receptor (beta chain) sequence with its context. Its binding antigen is unknown. Per-base quality was not reported, and no clone a single base away is much larger than it. Samples from volunteer blood donors who had recovered from COVID-19 were contributed by a second Seattle source. The collaborating institutions used their own protocols to collect whole blood in K2EDTA tubes. For TCRbeta analysis, collaborators shipped samples as frozen whole blood, isolated PBMCs, or DNA extracted from either of those sample types. The record originates from a study of blood T cell repertoires in COVID-19 (dated by TCRdb to 2018 to 2021). Study-wide context: The collaborator samples originated in the United States, Italy and Spain and spanned the acute and convalescent phases of COVID-19. The material from the prospective study consisted of cDNA or gDNA derived from T cells, B-cell-depleted T cells, or PBMCs. Subjects who had been exposed to COVID-19, were actively infected with it, or had recovered from it provided the deeply sampled blood TCRbeta repertoires that made up the dataset. The repertoires were released in a freely available public database intended as a resource for research on the immune response to SARS-CoV-2. Samples came from the ongoing ImmuneRACE study (first 160 participants) plus 1,254 subjects from 6 global collaborators. A de-identified subject ID, COVID-19 status, age in years and sex were almost always included in the sample metadata. HLA class I and class II types, where available, came from metadata supplied by the sample provider rather than from assay-based typing.

TCRbeta CDR3 regions were amplified from genomic DNA using the immunoSEQ Assay, a bias-controlled multiplex PCR. The source study handled its data this way. Within the assay, amplification of reference gene primers was used to estimate how many nucleated cells each sample contained. Sequence reads were collapsed and filtered to measure the absolute abundance of every unique TCRbeta CDR3 rearrangement. For each sample, productive Simpson clonality was calculated as the square root of Simpson's diversity index over productive rearrangements. Entries here come from immuneACCESS through TCRdb and include only in-frame sequences with V and J called. Some clones fail to appear in such tables; in the studies checked, an unresolved V gene covers under half of the shortfall, and the cause of the remainder is unknown. That table is the source of V, J and clone size, and D and trimming were worked out from the DNA. Recorded for this sample are some 250,000 clones; 88% of them occurred a single time. The ten top clones hold 0.99% of the sample.

The full study reports these points: How much clinical and demographic metadata was included differed by source and by participant, and the metadata was provided uncurated.

Sequences SGHNT (CDR1) and YYREEE (CDR2) are obtained from the germline V gene (reference sequence). The trim is 1 base for V and 4 bases for J, with a gap of 14 bases between the germline ends. There are 15 amino acids in the CDR3, from cysteine to phenylalanine inclusive. The DNA shown is the 45-base CDR3, in frame from base 1. This TCR came from a middle-aged woman who had recovered from COVID-19. The sequenced sample was peripheral blood. The receptor chain draws on TRBV5-4 and TRBJ1-1; the D gene is possibly TRBD1, with 6 bases matching. The nucleotides read TGTGCCAGCAGCTTGTGGGGGCTCCGGGGCACTGAAGCTTTCTTT. Its protein reads: CASSLWGLRGTEAFF.